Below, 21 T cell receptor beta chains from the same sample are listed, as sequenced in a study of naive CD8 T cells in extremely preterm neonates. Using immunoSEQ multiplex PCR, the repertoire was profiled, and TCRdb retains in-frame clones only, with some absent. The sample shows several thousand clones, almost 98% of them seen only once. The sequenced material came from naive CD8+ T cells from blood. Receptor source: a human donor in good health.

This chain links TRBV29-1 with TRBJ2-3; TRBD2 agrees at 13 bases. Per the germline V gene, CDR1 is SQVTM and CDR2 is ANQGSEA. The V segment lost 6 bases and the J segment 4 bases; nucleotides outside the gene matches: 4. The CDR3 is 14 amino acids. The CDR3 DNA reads TGCAGCGTCGAGACTAGCGGGAGGCCAGATACGCAGTATTTT. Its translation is CSVETSGRPDTQYF.

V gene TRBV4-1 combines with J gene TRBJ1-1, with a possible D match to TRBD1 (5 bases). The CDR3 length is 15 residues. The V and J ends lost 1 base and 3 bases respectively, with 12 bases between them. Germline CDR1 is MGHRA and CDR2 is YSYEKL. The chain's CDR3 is CASSQVGGLDTEAFF. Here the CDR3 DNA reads TGCGCCAGCAGCCAAGTCGGGGGTCTGGACACTGAAGCTTTCTTT.

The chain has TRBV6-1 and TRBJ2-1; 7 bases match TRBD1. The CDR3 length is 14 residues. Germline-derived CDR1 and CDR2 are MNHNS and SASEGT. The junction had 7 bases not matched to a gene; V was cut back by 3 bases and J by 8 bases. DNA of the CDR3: TGTGCCAGCAGTGAGGAGACAGGGTTGGATGAGCAGTTCTTC. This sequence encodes CASSEETGLDEQFF.

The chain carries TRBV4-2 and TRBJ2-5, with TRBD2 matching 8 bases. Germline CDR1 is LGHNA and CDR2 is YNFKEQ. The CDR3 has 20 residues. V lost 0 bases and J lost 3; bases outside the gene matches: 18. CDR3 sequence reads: CASSQERASGYPTLEETQYF. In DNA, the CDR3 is TGTGCCAGCAGCCAAGAACGGGCTAGCGGGTACCCCACGTTAGAAGAGACCCAGTACTTC.

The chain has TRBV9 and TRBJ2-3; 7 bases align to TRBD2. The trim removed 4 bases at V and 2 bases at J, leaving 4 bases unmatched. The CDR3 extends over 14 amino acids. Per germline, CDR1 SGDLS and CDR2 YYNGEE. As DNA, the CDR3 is TGTGCCAGCAGCTGGGACTATGTCACAGATACGCAGTATTTT. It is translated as CASSWDYVTDTQYF.

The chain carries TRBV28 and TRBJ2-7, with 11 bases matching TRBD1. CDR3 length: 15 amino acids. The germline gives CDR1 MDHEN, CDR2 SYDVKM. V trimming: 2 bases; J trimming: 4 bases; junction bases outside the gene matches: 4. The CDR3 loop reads CASSLTGTGGYEQYF. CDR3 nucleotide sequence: TGTGCCAGCAGTTTAACCGGGACAGGGGGATACGAGCAGTACTTC.

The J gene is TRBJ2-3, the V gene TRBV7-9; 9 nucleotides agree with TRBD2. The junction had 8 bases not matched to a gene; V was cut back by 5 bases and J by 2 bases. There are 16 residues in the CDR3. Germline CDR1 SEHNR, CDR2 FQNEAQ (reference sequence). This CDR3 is CASSREREVYTDTQYF. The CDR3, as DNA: TGTGCCAGCAGCCGGGAGCGGGAGGTTTACACAGATACGCAGTATTTT. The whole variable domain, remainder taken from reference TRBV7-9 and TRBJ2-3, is DTGVSQNPRHKITKRGQNVTFRCDPISEHNRLYWYRQTLGQGPEFLTYFQNEAQLEKSRLLSDRFSAERPKGSFSTLEIQRTEQGDSAMYLCASSREREVYTDTQYFGPGTRLTVL.

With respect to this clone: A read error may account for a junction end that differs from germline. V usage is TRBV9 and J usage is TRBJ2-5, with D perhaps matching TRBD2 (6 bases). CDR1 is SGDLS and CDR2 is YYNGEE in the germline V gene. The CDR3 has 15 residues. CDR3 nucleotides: TGTGCCAGCAGCACCTTCGGGGGAGAACAAGATACCCAGTACTTC. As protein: CASSTFGGEQDTQYF.

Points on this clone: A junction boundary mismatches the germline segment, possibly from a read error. CDR3 loop: CASSLVRGYGQYF. DNA for the CDR3: TGTGCCAGCAGCTTAGTCAGGGGTTACGGGCAGTACTTC. The chain links TRBV11-1 to TRBJ2-7; D possibly corresponds to TRBD1 (6 bases). The V gene's germline CDR1 is SGHAT and CDR2 FQDESV (reference sequence). The CDR3 has 13 amino acids.

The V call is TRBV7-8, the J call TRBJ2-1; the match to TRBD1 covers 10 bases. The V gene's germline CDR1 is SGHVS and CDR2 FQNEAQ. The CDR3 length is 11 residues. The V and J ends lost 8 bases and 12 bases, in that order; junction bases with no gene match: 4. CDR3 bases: TGTGCCAGCGGGACAGGGGCGGGGCAGTTCTTC. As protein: CASGTGAGQFF.

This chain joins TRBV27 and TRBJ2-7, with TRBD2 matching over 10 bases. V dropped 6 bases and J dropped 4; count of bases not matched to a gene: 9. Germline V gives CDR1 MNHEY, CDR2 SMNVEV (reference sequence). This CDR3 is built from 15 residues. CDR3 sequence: CASSPVAGGPYEQYF. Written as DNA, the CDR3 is TGTGCCAGCAGCCCCGTAGCGGGAGGACCTTACGAGCAGTACTTC.

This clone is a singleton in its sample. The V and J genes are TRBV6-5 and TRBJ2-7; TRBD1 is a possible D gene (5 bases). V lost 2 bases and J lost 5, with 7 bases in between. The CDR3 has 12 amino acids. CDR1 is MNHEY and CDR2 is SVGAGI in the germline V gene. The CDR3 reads CASSYRGDEQYF. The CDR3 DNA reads TGTGCCAGCAGTTACAGGGGTGACGAGCAGTACTTC.

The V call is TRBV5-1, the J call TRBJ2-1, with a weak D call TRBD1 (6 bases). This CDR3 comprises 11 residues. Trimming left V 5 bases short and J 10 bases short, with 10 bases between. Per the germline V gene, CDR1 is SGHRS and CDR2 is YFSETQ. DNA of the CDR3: TGCGCCAGCAGAGGGCAGGGGGAGCAGTTCTTC. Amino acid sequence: CASRGQGEQFF.

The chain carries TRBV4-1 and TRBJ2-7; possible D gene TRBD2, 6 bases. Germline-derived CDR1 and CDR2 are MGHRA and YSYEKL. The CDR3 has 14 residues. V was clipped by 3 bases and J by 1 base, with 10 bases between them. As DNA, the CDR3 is TGCGCCAGCAGCCAGGAGGGGACTTCCTACGAGCAGTACTTC. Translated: CASSQEGTSYEQYF.

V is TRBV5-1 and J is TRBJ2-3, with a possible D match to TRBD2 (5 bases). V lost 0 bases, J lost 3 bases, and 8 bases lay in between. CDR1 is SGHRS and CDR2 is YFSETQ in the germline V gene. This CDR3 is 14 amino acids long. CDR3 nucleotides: TGCGCCAGCAGCTTGGCAGGAGGAACAGATACGCAGTATTTT. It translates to CASSLAGGTDTQYF.

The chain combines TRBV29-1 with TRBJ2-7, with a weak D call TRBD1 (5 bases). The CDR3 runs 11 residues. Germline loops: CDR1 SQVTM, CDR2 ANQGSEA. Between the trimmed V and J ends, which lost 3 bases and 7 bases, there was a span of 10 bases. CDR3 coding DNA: TGCAGCGTTGAGGTGGGGCGGGAGCAGTACTTC. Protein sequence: CSVEVGREQYF.

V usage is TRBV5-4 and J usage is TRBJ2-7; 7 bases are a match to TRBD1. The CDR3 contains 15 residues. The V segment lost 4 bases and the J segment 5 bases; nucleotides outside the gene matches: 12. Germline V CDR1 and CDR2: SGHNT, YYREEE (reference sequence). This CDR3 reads CASSDGTAGPDEQYF. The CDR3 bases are TGTGCCAGCAGCGACGGGACAGCTGGCCCCGACGAGCAGTACTTC.

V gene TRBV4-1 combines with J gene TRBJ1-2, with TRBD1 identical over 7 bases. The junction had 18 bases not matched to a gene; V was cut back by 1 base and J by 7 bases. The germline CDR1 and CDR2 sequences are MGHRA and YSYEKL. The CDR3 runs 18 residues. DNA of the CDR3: TGCGCCAGCAGCCAAGTAATCGGACAGGCCGGTACGAGTAGTGGCTACACCTTC. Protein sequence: CASSQVIGQAGTSSGYTF.

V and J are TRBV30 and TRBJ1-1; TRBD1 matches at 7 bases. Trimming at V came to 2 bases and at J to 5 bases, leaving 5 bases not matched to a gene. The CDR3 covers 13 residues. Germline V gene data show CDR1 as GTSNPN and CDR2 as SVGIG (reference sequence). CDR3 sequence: CAWSTAGGTEAFF. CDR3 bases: TGTGCCTGGAGTACGGCAGGGGGGACTGAAGCTTTCTTT.

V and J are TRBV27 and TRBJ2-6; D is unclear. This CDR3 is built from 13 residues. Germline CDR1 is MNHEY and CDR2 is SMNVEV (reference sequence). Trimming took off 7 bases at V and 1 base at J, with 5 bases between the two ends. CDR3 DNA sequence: TGTGCCAGCACCGGGTCTGGGGCCAACGTCCTGACTTTC. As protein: CASTGSGANVLTF.

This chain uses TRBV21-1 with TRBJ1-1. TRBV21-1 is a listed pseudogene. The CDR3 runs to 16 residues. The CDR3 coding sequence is TGTGCCAGCAGTACGCCCGTAGCTACAATTCGCACTGAAGCTTTCTTT. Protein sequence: CASSTPVATIRTEAFF.